These T cell receptor beta chains were read from a single sample in a study of T cell repertoires in cytomegalovirus infection. TCRdb independently ran MiXCR on the reads; one entry per CDR3 protein. The repertoire holds about 240,000 distinct CDR3 sequences, with 6.5% as singletons. The sample consisted of PBMCs. Every receptor here comes from a human donor in good health (CMV status not recorded). Some clones in this sample may be carry-over from other donors' samples. CDR3s include the opening cysteine and the closing phenylalanine or tryptophan.

V gene	CDR3 length	J gene	CDR3 protein
TRBV7-2	16	TRBJ2-7	CASSALTGQGLYEQYF
TRBV20-1	15	TRBJ1-1	CSASSPRTFGTEAFF
TRBV4-2	16	TRBJ2-7	CASSQGSGSSSYEQYF
TRBV7-2	14	TRBJ2-2	CASSRQRNTGELFF
TRBV20-1	12	TRBJ1-1	CSAREGAAEAFF
TRBV28	15	TRBJ1-4	CASSFSRGRIEKLFF
TRBV5-1	13	TRBJ1-1	CASSLFQDTEAFF
TRBV19	15	TRBJ2-7	CASSSSGTGTYEQYF
TRBV7-8	14	TRBJ2-7	CASSLTGLDYEQYF
TRBV6-2/TRBV6-3	18	TRBJ2-2	CASSHKIGQGIRVGELFF
TRBV7-2	13	TRBJ1-1	CASSSGGVPEAFF
TRBV3-1	14	TRBJ2-3	CASSQLPSTDTQYF
TRBV7-2	15	TRBJ2-4	CASSLGGIAKNIQYF
TRBV18	15	TRBJ2-1	CASSPTTGLGTEQFF
TRBV7-2	14	TRBJ1-1	CASTGGGIRTEAFF
TRBV20-1	15	TRBJ2-5	CSARGQGAEGETQYF
TRBV27	14	TRBJ1-4	CASSFPGSNEKLFF
TRBV29-1	12	TRBJ1-1	CSVDRLNTEAFF
TRBV6-1	13	TRBJ2-7	CASSQDRGHEQYF
TRBV29-1	13	TRBJ2-1	CSATGFSYNEQFF
TRBV7-2	15	TRBJ2-7	CASSRTGRYAYEQYF
TRBV20-1	11	TRBJ2-7	CSARGTYEQYF
TRBV7-2	13	TRBJ2-5	CASSRGGQETQYF
TRBV20-1	13	TRBJ2-3	CSAQQGATDTQYF
TRBV7-2	16	TRBJ2-7	CASSRDRSLSSYEQYF
TRBV6-2/TRBV6-3	14	TRBJ2-5	CASTHPLGGETQYF
TRBV5-1	14	TRBJ1-1	CASSSGPSGTEAFF
TRBV18	14	TRBJ1-1	CASSAGGSNTEAFF
TRBV7-2	15	TRBJ2-1	CASKEKLAGANEQFF
TRBV7-9	14	TRBJ1-1	CASSPLPVNTEAFF
TRBV7-2	13	TRBJ1-6	CASSMGIWEPLHF
TRBV12-3/TRBV12-4	14	TRBJ1-5	CASSFRGGDQPQHF
TRBV7-2	15	TRBJ1-1	CASSFAGQMNTEAFF
TRBV12-3/TRBV12-4	14	TRBJ1-2	CASSQDRGKGGYTF
TRBV7-2	15	TRBJ1-1	CASSPTGQGGTEAFF
TRBV7-3	12	TRBJ2-2	CASSPDTGELFF
TRBV28	14	TRBJ1-5	CASSQDWSNQPQHF
TRBV6-2/TRBV6-3	14	TRBJ2-2	CASRRPANTGELFF
TRBV27	17	TRBJ2-2	CASSLIARDRNTGELFF
TRBV29-1	14	TRBJ1-2	CSFREEDRDYGYTF
TRBV7-2	14	TRBJ1-5	CASSPGQGVGPQHF
TRBV5-1	16	TRBJ2-7	CASSSTAGGSFYEQYF
TRBV12-3/TRBV12-4	12	TRBJ2-1	CASSSDPGVQFF
TRBV7-2	16	TRBJ2-7	CASSSGGSGTPYEQYF
TRBV10-2	14	TRBJ2-7	CASSVGGNSYEQYF
TRBV28	13	TRBJ2-7	CASSLPTGQEQYF
TRBV20-1	15	TRBJ1-5	CSASRGSEGVKPQHF
TRBV20-1	12	TRBJ1-5	CSAWWGNQPQHF
TRBV7-2	14	TRBJ2-7	CASSSLNRGNEQYF
TRBV7-9	14	TRBJ1-6	CASTVDSKYSPLHF
TRBV12-3/TRBV12-4	13	TRBJ2-5	CASSSDARGTQYF
TRBV7-2	13	TRBJ2-3	CASSLQIPDTQYF
TRBV20-1	12	TRBJ1-2	CSASPRSYGYTF
TRBV2	13	TRBJ1-2	CATSNGLIYGYTF
TRBV28	15	TRBJ1-1	CASSSPSGQASEAFF
TRBV4-3	14	TRBJ2-3	CASSQGFTTDTQYF
TRBV28	14	TRBJ2-3	CASGRLAGTDTQYF
TRBV19	14	TRBJ1-6	CASRVKAQNSPLHF